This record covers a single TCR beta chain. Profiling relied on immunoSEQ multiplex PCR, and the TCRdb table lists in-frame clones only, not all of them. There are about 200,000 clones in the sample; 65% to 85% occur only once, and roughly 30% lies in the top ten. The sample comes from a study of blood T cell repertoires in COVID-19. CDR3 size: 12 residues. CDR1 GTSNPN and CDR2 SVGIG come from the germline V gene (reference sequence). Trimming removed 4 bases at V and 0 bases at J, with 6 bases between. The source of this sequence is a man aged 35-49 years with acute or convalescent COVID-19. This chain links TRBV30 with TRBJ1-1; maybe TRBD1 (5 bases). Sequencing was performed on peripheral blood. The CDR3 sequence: CAWTGLNTEAFF. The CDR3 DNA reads TGTGCCTGGACAGGGTTGAACACTGAAGCTTTCTTT.